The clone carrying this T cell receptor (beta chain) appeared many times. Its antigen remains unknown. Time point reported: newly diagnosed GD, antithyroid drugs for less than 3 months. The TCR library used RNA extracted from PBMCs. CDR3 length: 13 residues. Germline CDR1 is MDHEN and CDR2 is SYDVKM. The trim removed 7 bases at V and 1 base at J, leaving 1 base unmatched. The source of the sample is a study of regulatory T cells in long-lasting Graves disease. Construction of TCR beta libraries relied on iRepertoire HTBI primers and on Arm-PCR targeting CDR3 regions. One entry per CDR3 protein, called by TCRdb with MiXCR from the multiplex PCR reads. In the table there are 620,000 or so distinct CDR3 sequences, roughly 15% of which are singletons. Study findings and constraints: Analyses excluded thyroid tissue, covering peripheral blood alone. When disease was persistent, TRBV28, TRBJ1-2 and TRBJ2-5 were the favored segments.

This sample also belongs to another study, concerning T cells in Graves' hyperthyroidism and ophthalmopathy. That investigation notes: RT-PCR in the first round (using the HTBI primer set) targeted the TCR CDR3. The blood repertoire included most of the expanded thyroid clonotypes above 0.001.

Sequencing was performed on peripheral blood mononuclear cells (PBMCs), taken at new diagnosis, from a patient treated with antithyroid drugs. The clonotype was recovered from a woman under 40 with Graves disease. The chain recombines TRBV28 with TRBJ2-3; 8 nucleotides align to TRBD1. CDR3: CASTDRGTDTQYF. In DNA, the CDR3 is TGTGCCAGCACGGACAGGGGCACAGATACGCAGTATTTT.